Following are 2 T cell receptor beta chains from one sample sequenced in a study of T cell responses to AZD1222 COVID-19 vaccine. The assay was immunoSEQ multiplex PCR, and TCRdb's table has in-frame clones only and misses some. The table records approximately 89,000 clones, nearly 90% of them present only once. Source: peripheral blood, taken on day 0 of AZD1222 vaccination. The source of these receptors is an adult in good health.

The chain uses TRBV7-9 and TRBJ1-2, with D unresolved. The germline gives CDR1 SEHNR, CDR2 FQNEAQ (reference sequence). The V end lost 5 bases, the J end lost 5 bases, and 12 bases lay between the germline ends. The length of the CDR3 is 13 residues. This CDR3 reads CASSLDGIYGYTF. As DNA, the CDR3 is TGTGCCAGCAGCCTGGACGGGATATATGGCTACACCTTC.

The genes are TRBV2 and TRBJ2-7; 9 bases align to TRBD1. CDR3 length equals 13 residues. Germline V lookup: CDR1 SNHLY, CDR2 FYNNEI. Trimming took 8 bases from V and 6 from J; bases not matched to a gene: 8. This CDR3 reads CASHRDRAGEQYF. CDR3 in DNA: TGTGCCAGCCACCGGGACAGGGCAGGCGAGCAGTACTTC.